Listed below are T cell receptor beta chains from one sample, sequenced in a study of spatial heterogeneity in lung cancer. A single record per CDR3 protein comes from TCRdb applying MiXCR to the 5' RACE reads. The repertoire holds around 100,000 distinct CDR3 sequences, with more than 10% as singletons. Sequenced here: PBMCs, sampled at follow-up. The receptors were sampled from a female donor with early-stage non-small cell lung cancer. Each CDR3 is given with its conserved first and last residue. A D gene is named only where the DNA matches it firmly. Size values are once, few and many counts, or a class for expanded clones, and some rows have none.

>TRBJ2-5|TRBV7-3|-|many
TGTGCCAGCAGCTTAAAGAGCCAAGAGACCCAGTACTTC
CASSLKSQETQYF
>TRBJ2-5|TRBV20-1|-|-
TGCAGTGCTAGACAGGGGGGGGAGACCCAGTACTTC
CSARQGGETQYF
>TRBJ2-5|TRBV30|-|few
TGTGCCTGGAGTGTACCCGAGATGAGTCGGGAGACCCAGTACTTC
CAWSVPEMSRETQYF
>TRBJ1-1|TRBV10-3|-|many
TGTGCCATCAGTAAACCAGGGAACACTGAAGCTTTCTTT
CAISKPGNTEAFF
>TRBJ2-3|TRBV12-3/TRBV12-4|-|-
TGTAGTCTCGGGAGTAGCACAGATACGCAGTATTTT
CSLGSSTDTQYF
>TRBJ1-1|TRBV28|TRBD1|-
TGTGCCAGCAGGGGACAGGCCGAGGAAGCTTTCTTT
CASRGQAEEAFF
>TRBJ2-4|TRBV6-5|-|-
TGTGCCAGCAGCGAGTACGCTTGGGGGCTAGCCAAAAACATTCAGTACTTC
CASSEYAWGLAKNIQYF
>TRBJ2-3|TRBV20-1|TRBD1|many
TGCAGTGCTAACCGACAGGGGAGCACAGATACGCAGTATTTT
CSANRQGSTDTQYF
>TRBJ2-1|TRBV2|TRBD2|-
TGTGCCAGCAGTACTAGCGGGAGAGTCAATGAGCAGTTCTTC
CASSTSGRVNEQFF
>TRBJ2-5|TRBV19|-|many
TGTGCCAGTAGTACCGGGACGCAAGAGACCCAGTACTTC
CASSTGTQETQYF
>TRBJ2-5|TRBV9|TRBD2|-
TGTGCCAGCAGCGTAGCTCGGGGACTAGCGGGACAAGAGACCCAGTACTTC
CASSVARGLAGQETQYF
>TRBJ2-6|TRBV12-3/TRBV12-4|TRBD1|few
TGTGCCAGCAGAACGGGACAGGGAGAGGTCCTGACTTTC
CASRTGQGEVLTF
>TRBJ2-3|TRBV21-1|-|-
TGTGCCAGCGGAACCGGGACAGGGGGGACCACAGATACGCAGTATTTT
CASGTGTGGTTDTQYF
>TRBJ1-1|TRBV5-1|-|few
TGCGCCAGCAGGGAGGCGGAGGGGACTGAAGCTTTCTTT
CASREAEGTEAFF
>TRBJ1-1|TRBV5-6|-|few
TGTGCCAGCAGCTTGGTAGGGGCCCGGACCGGCGCTTTCTTT
CASSLVGARTGAFF
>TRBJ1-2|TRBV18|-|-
TGTGCCAGCTCACCTTGGGCCGGGCAAAATAACTATGGCTACACCTTC
CASSPWAGQNNYGYTF
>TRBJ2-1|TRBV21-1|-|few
TGTGCCAGCAGCAAGTGGGGGACCCCAAAAAATCGATACAATGAGCAGTTCTTC
CASSKWGTPKNRYNEQFF
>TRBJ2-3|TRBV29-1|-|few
TGCAGCGTTGCCTGGGGAGACTCTCTACAATATACGCAGTATTTT
CSVAWGDSLQYTQYF
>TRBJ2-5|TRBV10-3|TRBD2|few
TGTGCCATCAGTGAGCCCGGACTAGGTCCAGAGACCCAGTACTTC
CAISEPGLGPETQYF